This T cell receptor (beta chain) was captured by sequencing in a study of T cell changes during pregnancy in multiple sclerosis. TCRdb's copy holds only in-frame clones and misses some; the assay was immunoSEQ multiplex PCR. This table has about 27,000 clones, about 88% appearing once. This CDR3 has 18 residues. Germline CDR1 MGHRA, CDR2 YSYEKL. V trimming: 4 bases; J trimming: 0 bases; junction bases outside the gene matches: 10. This TCR was sampled from a female donor with multiple sclerosis, enrolled in a pregnancy study. This specimen was CD8+ T cells from peripheral blood mononuclear cells, taken in the second trimester of pregnancy. This sequence joins TRBV4-1 and TRBJ2-1, with TRBD2 identical over 9 bases. The CDR3 region is CASSLISGGTSSYNEQFF. The CDR3 DNA reads TGCGCCAGCAGCCTCATAAGCGGGGGGACGAGCTCCTACAATGAGCAGTTCTTC.